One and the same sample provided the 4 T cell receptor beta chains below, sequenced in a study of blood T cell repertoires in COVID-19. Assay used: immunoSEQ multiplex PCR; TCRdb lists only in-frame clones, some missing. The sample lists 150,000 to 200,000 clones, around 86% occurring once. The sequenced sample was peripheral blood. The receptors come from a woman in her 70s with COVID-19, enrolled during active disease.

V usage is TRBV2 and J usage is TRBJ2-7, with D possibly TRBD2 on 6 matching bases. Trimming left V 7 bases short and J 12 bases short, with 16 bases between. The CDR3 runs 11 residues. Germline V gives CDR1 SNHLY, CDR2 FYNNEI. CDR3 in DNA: TGTGCCAGCACTGTACTAGCCGGCATGTACTTC. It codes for CASTVLAGMYF.

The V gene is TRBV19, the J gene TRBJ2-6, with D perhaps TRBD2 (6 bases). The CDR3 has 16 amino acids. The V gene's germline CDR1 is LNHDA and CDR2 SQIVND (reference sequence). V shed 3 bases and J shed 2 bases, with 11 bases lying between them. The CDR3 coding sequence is TGTGCCAGTAGTATGTGGCTAGCGACTGGGGCCAACGTCCTGACTTTC. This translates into CASSMWLATGANVLTF.

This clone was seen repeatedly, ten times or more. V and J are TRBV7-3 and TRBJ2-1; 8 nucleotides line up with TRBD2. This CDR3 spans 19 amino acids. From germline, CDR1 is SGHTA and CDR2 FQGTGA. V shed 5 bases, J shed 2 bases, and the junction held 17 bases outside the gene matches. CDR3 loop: CASSPRGSGAIPAYNEQFF. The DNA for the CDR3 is TGTGCCAGCAGCCCTCGGGGTAGCGGGGCCATCCCCGCCTACAATGAGCAGTTCTTC.

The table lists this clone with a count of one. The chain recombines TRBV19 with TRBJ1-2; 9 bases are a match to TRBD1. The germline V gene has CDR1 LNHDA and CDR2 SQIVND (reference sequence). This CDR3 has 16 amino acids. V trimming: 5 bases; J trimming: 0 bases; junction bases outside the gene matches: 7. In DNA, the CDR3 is TGTGCCAGTAGTGTCGGGACAGGGCCAGCTAACTATGGCTACACCTTC. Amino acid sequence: CASSVGTGPANYGYTF. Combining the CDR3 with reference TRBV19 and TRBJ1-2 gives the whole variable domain DGGITQSPKYLFRKEGQNVTLSCEQNLNHDAMYWYRQDPGQGLRLIYYSQIVNDFQKGDIAEGYSVSREKKESFPLTVTSAQKNPTAFYLCASSVGTGPANYGYTFGSGTRLTVV.